The subject of this entry is one T cell receptor beta chain. This clonotype was observed a handful of times. Its antigen is currently not known. No base quality values were provided; no much bigger clone lies one nucleotide off. All donors were healthy Caucasians. Using Miltenyi CD45RO+ enrichment and human naive T-cell isolation kits, memory (CD45RO+) and naive T cells were isolated from PBMC. The data are from a study of identical twins (dated by TCRdb to about 2016). Looking at the study overall: To test whether fetal clonotypes persist, this study deep-sequenced TCR alpha and beta repertoires from monozygotic twins, from unrelated adults of various ages, and from cord blood. Replicate twin experiments were performed at different times using different library preparation protocols to rule out contamination.

The library relied on 5' RACE. The listed sequencing device is Illumina HiSeq 2000. A universal primer binding site was added through template switching, and the final cDNA carried a unique molecular identifier so that TCR cDNA molecules could be counted accurately. First-strand cDNA for TCR alpha and beta chains was synthesized from specific primers in the conserved constant-segment region. To control for contamination, every cDNA library was double barcoded, receiving both a SMART-Mk sample barcode and Illumina barcodes. Two successive PCR steps introduced TruSeq adapter sequences along with Illumina sample barcodes. Sequencing of the TCR alpha and beta cDNA libraries was done on the Illumina HiSeq platform using custom primers. The paper's data handling went like this. MiGEC was used to process raw reads and extract unique molecular identifiers, and MiXCR was used to find CDR3 positions. Recombination models were inferred per individual with the repgenHMM and IGoR tools using an EM algorithm. Shared clonotypes were analyzed with the tcR package in R, and sharing was normalized by the product of cloneset sizes. To study raw recombination without the effects of thymic and clonal selection, out-of-frame nonproductive sequences were analyzed. TCRdb passed the public sequencing reads through fastp at Q25 and MiXCR, retaining productive beta sequences. Identical CDR3 proteins give one entry, which carries the most common genes and DNA. The V and J calls come from TCRdb's annotation, not from the publication. This sample lists 200,000 to 300,000 distinct CDR3 sequences; over 9.5% were detected once. 9% to 10% of the sample is held by the ten biggest clonotypes.

Here is what the overall study found, with its caveats: Because the same donors could not be followed over many years, the conclusions relied on cross-sectional statistical analysis. Fewer insertions were carried by abundant cord blood beta clonotypes; a weaker similar trend was observed in young adult naive repertoires, while no such trend was observed in memory repertoires. In monozygotic twins, out-of-frame TCR alpha sharing was systematically underestimated by recombination models, although the models agreed with sharing between unrelated individuals. In beta out-of-frame sequences, excess twin sharing was weaker, because having fewer shared sequences lowered the signal-to-noise ratio. Compared with coincidental sharing between unrelated individuals, out-of-frame TCR alpha sequences shared between twins showed an excess of sequences with low generation probability. Zero-insertion analyses could be partly confounded by invariant T cells such as MAIT and iNKT, though diverse VJ usage argued against such confounding for most clonotypes.

Cut back by 5 bases and 5 bases, the V and J ends lie 14 bases apart. The CDR3 sequence holds 14 residues, the cysteine and phenylalanine included. Left in the record is the CDR3 DNA by itself, 42 bases read in frame from the first base. CDR1 SGHTA and CDR2 FQGNSA were looked up in the germline V gene. The V and J segments used are TRBV7-2 and TRBJ2-3; the D gene cannot be named for sure. What was sequenced was memory T cells sorted from blood. Interpreted using the paper, the cell subset or site label stands for: CD45RO+ enriched T cells. The receptor was isolated from a man in his fifties or sixties in good health. The CDR3 is CASSQTQVRDTQYF. The DNA sequence reads TGTGCCAGCAGCCAAACTCAGGTCAGAGATACGCAGTATTTT.